One and the same sample provided the 12 T cell receptor beta chains below, sequenced in a study of blood T cell repertoires in COVID-19 (dated by TCRdb to 2020 to 2022). The protocol used for the library was the immunoSEQ multiplex PCR assay. The immuneACCESS repertoire file appears here via TCRdb, limited to in-frame rearrangements. These files lack a portion of the clones; in checked studies, under half of the deficit traces to unresolved V genes, and the cause of the others is not known. The sample table lists over 90,000 clones, 75% to 90% of them with a count of one. Together, the top ten hold 10% to 15% of the sample. Specimen: peripheral blood. Every receptor here comes from a human donor in a cohort sampled during active or convalescent COVID-19.

The chain joins TRBV18 to TRBJ1-1; no definite D call. Germline CDR1 and CDR2: KGHSH and LQKENI. Trimming took off 6 bases at V and 0 bases at J, with 11 bases between the two ends. CDR3 length equals 14 residues. Here the CDR3 DNA reads TGTGCCAGCTCCCCGGGGAACTTGAACACTGAAGCTTTCTTT. Translation: CASSPGNLNTEAFF.

The V call is TRBV6-5, the J call TRBJ1-4; the D gene is possibly TRBD1 (5 bases). Germline lookup yields CDR1 MNHEY and CDR2 SVGAGI. The ends were cut back, 0 bases at V and 5 bases at J, with 13 bases in the middle. There are 16 residues in the CDR3. The CDR3 nucleotides are TGTGCCAGCAGTTACTCGGGGGGACGGAGAAATGAAAAACTGTTTTTT. The encoded protein is CASSYSGGRRNEKLFF.

This clone occurred a few times. The chain uses TRBV9 and TRBJ2-3, with 7 bases fitting TRBD2. CDR3 length: 16 residues. The V gene end was trimmed by 3 bases and the J gene end by 5 bases; junction bases not matched to a gene: 12. Per germline, CDR1 SGDLS and CDR2 YYNGEE. The CDR3 DNA is TGTGCCAGCAGCGCCGGGTCTAGCGGAGGGGAAGATACGCAGTATTTT. The encoded protein is CASSAGSSGGEDTQYF.

The V call is TRBV9, the J call TRBJ1-4; D uncertain. V was trimmed by 0 bases and J by 7 bases, leaving 13 bases between them. In germline, CDR1 is SGDLS, CDR2 YYNGEE. The CDR3 loop spans 15 amino acids. CDR3 bases: TGTGCCAGCAGCGTAGGGGTATCAGCGGGTGAAAAACTGTTTTTT. Amino acid sequence: CASSVGVSAGEKLFF.

The gene calls are TRBV3-1 (or the pseudogene TRBV3-2) and TRBJ2-5; 14 bases line up with TRBD2. CDR1 LGHDT and CDR2 YNNKEL come from the germline V gene (reference sequence). V shed 1 base and J 1 base; nucleotides not matched to a gene: 5. The CDR3 is made up of 18 amino acids. CDR3 DNA: TGTGCCAGCAGCCAAGGGGGGACTAGCGGGGGATTCCAAGAGACCCAGTACTTC. It specifies CASSQGGTSGGFQETQYF.

The chain employs TRBV13 and TRBJ1-4; 8 nucleotides agree with TRBD1. The CDR3 is made up of 15 amino acids. V shed 1 base and J 7 bases; nucleotides not matched to a gene: 5. Germline V gene sequence: CDR1 PRHDT, CDR2 FYEKMQ (reference sequence). The CDR3 nucleotides are TGTGCCAGCAGCTTAGCCCAGGGGGCTGGTGAAAAACTGTTTTTT. Protein product: CASSLAQGAGEKLFF.

The J gene is TRBJ1-1, the V gene TRBV7-3; 8 bases map to TRBD1. This CDR3 spans 15 amino acids. With V trimmed by 5 bases and J by 3 bases, 8 bases remained unmatched. Looked up from germline, CDR1 is SGHTA and CDR2 is FQGTGA. The CDR3 protein is CASSPSRDRHTEAFF. CDR3 coding DNA: TGTGCCAGCAGCCCCTCACGGGACAGGCACACTGAAGCTTTCTTT.

The J gene is TRBJ1-4, the V gene TRBV24-1; 11 nucleotides agree with TRBD1. CDR3 length: 15 residues. From germline, CDR1 is KGHDR and CDR2 SFDVKD. V was pared by 4 bases and J by 10 bases, with 7 bases of the junction left unmatched. This CDR3 is CATSEGTGGLGKLFF. CDR3 sequence (DNA): TGTGCCACCAGTGAGGGGACAGGGGGTCTAGGAAAACTGTTTTTT.

In this sample, this clone turned up once. The chain recombines TRBV9 with TRBJ1-1, with 11 nucleotides matching TRBD1. The CDR3 loop spans 17 amino acids. Germline V lookup: CDR1 SGDLS, CDR2 YYNGEE. The junction had 7 bases not matched to a gene; V was cut back by 3 bases and J by 0 bases. The CDR3 nucleotides are TGTGCCAGCAGCGGCGGACAGGGGGCACTAATGAACACTGAAGCTTTCTTT. Residues: CASSGGQGALMNTEAFF.

The chain has TRBV6-6 and TRBJ1-2, with 7 positions matching TRBD1. From germline, CDR1 is MNHNY and CDR2 SVGAGI (reference sequence). V was clipped by 5 bases and J by 8 bases; unmatched bases: 14. CDR3 length equals 15 residues. The CDR3 region has the DNA TGTGCCAGCAGTCAAACCCACTCAAGACAGGGAGGCTACACCTTC. Translated, it gives CASSQTHSRQGGYTF.

The chain has TRBV27 and TRBJ1-5; the match to TRBD1 covers 8 bases. The CDR3 covers 14 residues. The V gene end was trimmed by 6 bases and the J gene end by 3 bases; junction bases not matched to a gene: 4. Germline V gene data show CDR1 as MNHEY and CDR2 as SMNVEV (reference sequence). The DNA of the CDR3 is TGTGCCAGCAGGAGGGGACAGGCCAATCAGCCCCAGCATTTT. Amino acid sequence: CASRRGQANQPQHF.

The chain joins TRBV15 to TRBJ2-3; D is perhaps TRBD1 (6 bases). This CDR3 is 14 amino acids long. Germline V lookup: CDR1 LNHNV, CDR2 YYDKDF (reference sequence). Trimming left V 0 bases short and J 5 bases short, with 9 bases between. The CDR3 sequence is CATSRDNREDTQYF. CDR3 in DNA: TGTGCCACCAGCAGAGACAACAGGGAAGATACGCAGTATTTT.